This T cell receptor (beta chain) was documented in a study of shared clonotypes between healthy human individuals. Findings and caveats of the study: With a handful of donors compared, about 5% of naive CD4 clonotypes were shared. Among non-shared clonotypes, generation probabilities were lower than among those shared by all four donors.

Germline loops: CDR1 SGHRS, CDR2 YFSETQ. The V gene lost 0 bases and the J gene lost 0 bases, with 17 bases spanning the gap. The CDR3 length is 18 residues. Deep level was the assay's run setting. Generated by immunoSEQ multiplex PCR, the TCRdb table keeps only in-frame clones and is missing some. The data contain around 1.1 million clones, around 82% of them singletons. Recent acute infections and vaccinations were absent in the healthy HIV-negative adult donors. For this clone: Its antigen is undetermined.

The V gene is TRBV5-1, the J gene TRBJ2-3; possible D gene TRBD2, 6 bases. Sequences were obtained from memory CD4+ T cells from PBMCs. The sample's subset: CD45RA-negative fraction. This TCR was sampled from a man aged 18 to 30 in good health. Some clones in this sample may be carry-over from other donors' samples. The CDR3 DNA follows: TGCGCCAGCAGCTTGGAACTAGCCCTTACCCCTAGCACAGATACGCAGTATTTT. Translating it yields CASSLELALTPSTDTQYF.